One T cell receptor beta chain is described in this entry. This record belongs to a study of shared clonotypes between healthy human individuals. The data were produced by immunoSEQ multiplex PCR, yet TCRdb's version contains in-frame clones alone and is incomplete. This table holds some 2,000,000 clones, roughly 96% found once. The CDR3 is 13 residues long. The ends were cut back, 0 bases at V and 7 bases at J, with 7 bases in the middle. CDR1 is LGHNA and CDR2 is YSLEER in the germline V gene. The receptor was derived from a man younger than 35 in good health. The source material was naive CD4+ T cells sorted from blood. Subset indicated: CD45RA+ positively selected. The V gene is TRBV4-3, the J gene TRBJ2-4; D unclear. The DNA for the CDR3 is TGCGCCAGCAGCCAAGAGGGTGTCAACATTCAGTACTTC. Its protein product is CASSQEGVNIQYF.